This TCR beta chain was recovered during a study of blood T cell repertoires in COVID-19. The method was immunoSEQ multiplex PCR; TCRdb's version includes in-frame clones alone and lacks a portion of them. This repertoire shows some 150,000 clones, under 85% found once; its top ten account for about 1.4%. The CDR3 has 17 residues. This chain joins TRBV21-1 and TRBJ1-5. TRBV21-1 is a known pseudogene. The sequence derives from a human donor in a cohort sampled during active COVID-19. The sequenced sample consisted of peripheral blood. This chain's CDR3 is CASSSDSDFSSNQPQHF. The CDR3 DNA sequence: TGTGCCAGCAGCTCCGATTCGGACTTTTCTAGCAATCAGCCCCAGCATTTT.